This T cell receptor (beta chain) emerged from a study of blood T cell repertoires in COVID-19. Whole-study context: Specimens from acute and convalescent COVID-19 originated in the United States, Italy and Spain.

TCRdb keeps only in-frame clones here, not all; method: immunoSEQ multiplex PCR. Found here are around 120,000 clones, 85% to 90% of them singletons; the top ten hold about 4%. The J segment lost 6 bases and the V segment lost 4 bases, leaving 5 bases of the junction unmatched. Germline loops: CDR1 MNHEY, CDR2 SVGAGI. The CDR3 has 14 amino acids. This TCR was recovered from a woman aged 55-70 years with COVID-19, enrolled during active disease. Sequenced: peripheral blood. The rearrangement joins TRBV6-5 to TRBJ2-3; 9 bases match TRBD2. CDR3 nucleotide sequence: TGTGCCAGCAGTTTGGGACTAGCCGGCGATACGCAGTATTTT. Residues: CASSLGLAGDTQYF.